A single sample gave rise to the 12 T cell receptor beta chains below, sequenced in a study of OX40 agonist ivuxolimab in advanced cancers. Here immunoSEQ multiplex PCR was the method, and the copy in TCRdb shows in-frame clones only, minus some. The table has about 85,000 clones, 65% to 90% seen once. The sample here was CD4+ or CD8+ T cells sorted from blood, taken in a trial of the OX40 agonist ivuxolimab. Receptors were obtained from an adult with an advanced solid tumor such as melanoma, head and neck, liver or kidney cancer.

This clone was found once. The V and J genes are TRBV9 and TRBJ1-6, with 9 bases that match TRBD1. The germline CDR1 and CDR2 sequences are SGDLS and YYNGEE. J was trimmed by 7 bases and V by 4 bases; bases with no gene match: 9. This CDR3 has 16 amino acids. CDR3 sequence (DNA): TGTGCCAGCAGCCCTCCCGGGACAGGGTTGAATTCACCCCTCCACTTT. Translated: CASSPPGTGLNSPLHF.

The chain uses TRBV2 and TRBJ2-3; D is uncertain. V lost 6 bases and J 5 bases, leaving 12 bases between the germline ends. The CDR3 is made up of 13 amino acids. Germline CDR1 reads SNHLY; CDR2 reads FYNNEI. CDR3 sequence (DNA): TGTGCCAGCAGCCCAACCTCAGAAGATACGCAGTATTTT. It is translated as CASSPTSEDTQYF.

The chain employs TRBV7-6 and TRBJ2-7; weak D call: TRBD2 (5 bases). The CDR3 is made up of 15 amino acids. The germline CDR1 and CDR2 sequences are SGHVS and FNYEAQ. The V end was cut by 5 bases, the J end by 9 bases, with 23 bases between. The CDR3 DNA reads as TGTGCCAGCAGCCATTCTAGCTCCAACTACCTCGTGCAGTACTTC. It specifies CASSHSSSNYLVQYF. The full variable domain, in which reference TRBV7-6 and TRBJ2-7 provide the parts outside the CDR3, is GAGVSQSPRYKVTKRGQDVALRCDPISGHVSLYWYRQALGQGPEFLTYFNYEAQQDKSGLPNDRFSAERPEGSISTLTIQRTEQRDSAMYRCASSHSSSNYLVQYFGPGTRLTVT.

This CDR3 reads CASRHDRSSGANVLTF. For the CDR3, the DNA is TGTGCCAGCAGACACGACCGGAGCTCTGGGGCCAACGTCCTGACTTTC. The chain couples TRBV7-2 to TRBJ2-6; D gene ambiguous. V was trimmed by 6 bases and J by 0 bases, leaving 12 bases between them. The CDR3 runs 16 residues. Germline V gene sequence: CDR1 SGHTA, CDR2 FQGNSA.

The CDR3 nucleotides read TGTGCCAGCAGCAAAGCCGGGACGGCCCCTAACTATGGCTACACCTTC. Translation gives CASSKAGTAPNYGYTF. The chain combines TRBV5-6 with TRBJ1-2; possibly TRBD1 for D (5 bases). Trimming took off 4 bases at V and 0 bases at J, with 16 bases between the two ends. CDR3 length equals 16 residues. Germline CDR1 reads SGHDT; CDR2 reads YYEEEE. Full variable domain (rest looked up from reference TRBV5-6 and TRBJ1-2): DAGVTQSPTHLIKTRGQQVTLRCSPKSGHDTVSWYQQALGQGPQFIFQYYEEEERQRGNFPDRFSGHQFPNYSSELNVNALLLGDSALYLCASSKAGTAPNYGYTFGSGTRLTVV.

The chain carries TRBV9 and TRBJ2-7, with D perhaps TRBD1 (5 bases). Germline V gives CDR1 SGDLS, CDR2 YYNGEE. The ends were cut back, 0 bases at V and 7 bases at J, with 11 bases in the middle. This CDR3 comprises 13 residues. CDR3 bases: TGTGCCAGCAGCGTAGTCCAGGGTGGTGAGCAGTACTTC. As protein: CASSVVQGGEQYF.

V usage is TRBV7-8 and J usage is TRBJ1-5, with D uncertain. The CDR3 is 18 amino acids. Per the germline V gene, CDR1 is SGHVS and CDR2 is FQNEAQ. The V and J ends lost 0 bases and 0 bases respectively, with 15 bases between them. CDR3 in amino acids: CASSLAAPDLYSNQPQHF. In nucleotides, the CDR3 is TGTGCCAGCAGCTTAGCGGCCCCAGACCTTTATAGCAATCAGCCCCAGCATTTT.

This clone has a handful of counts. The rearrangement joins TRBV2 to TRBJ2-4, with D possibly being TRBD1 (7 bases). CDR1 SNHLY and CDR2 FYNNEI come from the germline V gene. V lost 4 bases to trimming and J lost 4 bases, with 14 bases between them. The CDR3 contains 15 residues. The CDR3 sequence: CASSVEGAEKNIQYF. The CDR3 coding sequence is TGTGCCAGCAGTGTGGAGGGGGCTGAGAAAAACATTCAGTACTTC. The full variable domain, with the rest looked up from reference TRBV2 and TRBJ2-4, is EPEVTQTPSHQVTQMGQEVILRCVPISNHLYFYWYRQILGQKVEFLVSFYNNEISEKSEIFDDQFSVERPDGSNFTLKIRSTKLEDSAMYFCASSVEGAEKNIQYFGAGTRLSVL.

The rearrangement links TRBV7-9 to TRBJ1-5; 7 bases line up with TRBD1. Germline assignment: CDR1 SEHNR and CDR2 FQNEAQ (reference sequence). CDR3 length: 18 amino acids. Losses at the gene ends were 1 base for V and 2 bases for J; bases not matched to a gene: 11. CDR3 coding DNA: TGTGCCAGCAGCTTAGGTACACAGGGGATACGAGGCAATCAGCCCCAGCATTTT. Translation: CASSLGTQGIRGNQPQHF.

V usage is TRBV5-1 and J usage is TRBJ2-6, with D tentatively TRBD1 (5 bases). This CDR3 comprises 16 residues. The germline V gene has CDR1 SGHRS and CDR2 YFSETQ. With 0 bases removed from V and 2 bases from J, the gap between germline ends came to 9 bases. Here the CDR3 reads CASSLGGRAGANVLTF. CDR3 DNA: TGCGCCAGCAGCTTGGGAGGCAGGGCTGGGGCCAACGTCCTGACTTTC.

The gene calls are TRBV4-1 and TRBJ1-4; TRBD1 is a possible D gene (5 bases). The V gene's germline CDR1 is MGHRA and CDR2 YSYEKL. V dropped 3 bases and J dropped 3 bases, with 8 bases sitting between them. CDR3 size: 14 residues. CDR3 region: CASSQGGSNEKLFF. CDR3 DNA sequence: TGCGCCAGCAGCCAGGGGGGATCTAATGAAAAACTGTTTTTT.

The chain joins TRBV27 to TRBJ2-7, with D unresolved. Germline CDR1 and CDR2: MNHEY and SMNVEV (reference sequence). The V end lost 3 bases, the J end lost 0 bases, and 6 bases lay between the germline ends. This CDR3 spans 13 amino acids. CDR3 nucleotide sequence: TGTGCCAGCAGTTTCCCGAGCTCCTACGAGCAGTACTTC. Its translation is CASSFPSSYEQYF.